This T cell receptor (beta chain) was identified during a study of T cell responses to AZD1222 COVID-19 vaccine. Germline V lookup: CDR1 MNHNS, CDR2 SASEGT. This CDR3 region has 17 residues. Of note for this clone: The junction shows a germline mismatch at one end, possibly a read error.

The data were produced by immunoSEQ multiplex PCR, yet TCRdb's version contains in-frame clones alone and is incomplete. The sample has under 200,000 clones, approximately 90% seen once; the top ten hold less than 1.6%. The sequencing here drew on peripheral blood, taken on day 0 of AZD1222 vaccination. The V and J genes are TRBV6-1 and TRBJ1-2; D is uncertain. This TCR came from an adult in good health. As DNA, the CDR3 is TGTGCCAGCAGTGAAGAAAGGATAGGCCAGAAAATCTATGGTTACACCTTC. Its translation: CASSEERIGQKIYGYTF.